These 27 T cell receptor beta chains were sequenced from one sample in a study of vaccination and CD4 T cells after COVID-19. Treatment defined: 10-day PBMC culture with coronavirus spike peptide pools or control peptides (ViraFEST assay). Collection of the unexposed donor's CD4+ T cells took place before the COVID-19 pandemic (2011-2018). These receptors have no known antigen. Researchers used the Oncomine TCR Beta short-read assay to sequence DNA from cultured CD4+ T cells. A single record per CDR3 protein comes from TCRdb applying MiXCR to the PCR reads. The table includes 9,000 or so distinct CDR3 sequences, almost 50% detected once. Sequencing was performed on CD4+ T cells from blood, cultured in vitro. These receptors were taken from a human donor in good health.

The V gene is TRBV20-1, the J gene TRBJ2-7, with D perhaps given as TRBD1 or TRBD2 (5 bases each). Deletions cut 1 base from V and 1 base from J, with 8 bases between. In germline, CDR1 is DFQATT, CDR2 SNEGSKA (reference sequence). The CDR3 consists of 13 residues. As DNA, the CDR3 is TGCAGTGCTAGAGGAGGGGCATCCTACGAGCAGTACTTC. Residues: CSARGGASYEQYF.

V is TRBV20-1 and J is TRBJ1-5; unclear D gene. The germline gives CDR1 DFQATT, CDR2 SNEGSKA (reference sequence). The CDR3 totals 12 residues. Trimming took 6 bases from V and 4 from J, leaving 10 bases between them. The CDR3 spells CSALTSNQPQHF. The DNA for the CDR3 is TGCAGTGCCCTGACGTCTAATCAGCCCCAGCATTTT.

This clonotype has just a few counts. The chain's CDR3 is CASSLNGYTF. CDR3 in DNA: TGTGCCAGCAGTTTAAATGGCTACACCTTC. This chain connects TRBV12-3 or TRBV12-4 to TRBJ1-2; no definite D call. This CDR3 has 10 residues. Between the trimmed V and J ends, which lost 2 bases and 6 bases, there was a span of 1 base.

The genes are TRBV7-9 and TRBJ2-2; TRBD2 agrees at 7 bases. The CDR3 loop spans 15 amino acids. Germline loops: CDR1 SEHNR, CDR2 FQNEAQ (reference sequence). V trimming: 5 bases; J trimming: 8 bases; junction bases outside the gene matches: 11. CDR3 coding DNA: TGTGCCAGCAGCCGCGGGACTAATCTACCGGGGGAGCTGTTTTTT. Protein: CASSRGTNLPGELFF.

The V gene is TRBV7-2, the J gene TRBJ1-5; perhaps TRBD1 as D (5 bases). There are 15 residues in the CDR3. Germline values: CDR1 SGHTA, CDR2 FQGNSA. The V gene lost 1 base and the J gene lost 1 base, with 8 bases spanning the gap. The CDR3 sequence is CASSLVQGSNQPQHF. The CDR3 DNA follows: TGTGCCAGCAGCTTAGTTCAGGGAAGCAATCAGCCCCAGCATTTT. Supplemented by reference TRBV7-2 and TRBJ1-5, the full variable domain reads GAGVSQSPSNKVTEKGKDVELRCDPISGHTALYWYRQSLGQGLEFLIYFQGNSAPDKSGLPSDRFSAERTGGSVSTLTIQRTQQEDSAVYLCASSLVQGSNQPQHFGDGTRLSIL.

This clonotype was counted only a few times. The chain uses TRBV19 and TRBJ1-2; D may be TRBD1 (6 bases). The CDR3 covers 14 residues. CDR1 is LNHDA and CDR2 is SQIVND in the germline V gene (reference sequence). The V end was cut by 9 bases, the J end by 2 bases, with 16 bases between. DNA of the CDR3: TGTGCCAGCGGAGGGGACACCAAAAACTATGGCTACACCTTC. Encoded protein: CASGGDTKNYGYTF.

J is TRBJ1-5 and V is TRBV5-6; 9 nucleotides agree with TRBD1. The CDR3 length is 14 residues. Germline V lookup: CDR1 SGHDT, CDR2 YYEEEE. Trimming cost V 4 bases and J 4 bases; bases outside gene matches: 3. The DNA of the CDR3 is TGTGCCAGCAGCACGGACAGGGGAAATCAGCCCCAGCATTTT. Translation: CASSTDRGNQPQHF.

The V gene is TRBV6-1, the J gene TRBJ2-1, with D perhaps TRBD1 (6 bases). Trimming took off 8 bases at V and 5 bases at J, with 34 bases between the two ends. This CDR3 is built from 20 residues. Germline CDR1 reads MNHNS; CDR2 reads SASEGT. The CDR3 nucleotides are TGTGCCAGCGGGGAAGGAGGACTCGGAGTGTCGGGGACATTGAACAATGAGCAGTTCTTC. It yields the protein CASGEGGLGVSGTLNNEQFF.

The CDR3 protein is CASVRLDTQYF. The CDR3 DNA reads TGTGCCAGCGTAAGGCTGGATACGCAGTATTTT. V is TRBV2 and J is TRBJ2-3; D unclear. The germline gives CDR1 SNHLY, CDR2 FYNNEI. This CDR3 spans 11 amino acids. Trimming removed 8 bases from V and 6 bases from J, with 9 bases in between.

A few counts support this clonotype. This chain connects TRBV12-3 or TRBV12-4 to TRBJ1-1, with TRBD1 identical over 8 bases. V shed 10 bases, J shed 2 bases, and the junction held 12 bases outside the gene matches. The CDR3 contains 15 residues. CDR3 region: CAILSVGQGNTEAFF. CDR3 DNA sequence: TGTGCCATCCTATCTGTCGGACAGGGTAACACTGAAGCTTTCTTT.

The chain uses TRBV19 and TRBJ2-4; 9 bases align to TRBD2. The germline CDR1 and CDR2 sequences are LNHDA and SQIVND (reference sequence). The CDR3 sequence is 16 residues long. Germline trimming cut 1 base from V and 6 bases from J; bases unmatched to any gene: 7. The CDR3 DNA sequence: TGTGCCAGTAGTATAGGGGGCGGGGGGGCCGGAAACATTCAGTACTTC. It codes for CASSIGGGGAGNIQYF.

J is TRBJ1-1 and V is TRBV27; D call uncertain. The V end was cut by 7 bases, the J end by 4 bases, with 16 bases between. The CDR3 runs to 14 residues. Germline V gene data show CDR1 as MNHEY and CDR2 as SMNVEV (reference sequence). The CDR3 protein is CASKRAGYGTEAFF. DNA for the CDR3: TGTGCCAGCAAGAGGGCTGGGTACGGCACTGAAGCTTTCTTT.

The J gene is TRBJ2-3, the V gene TRBV7-2; TRBD2 matches 13 bases. V shed 6 bases and J 3 bases; nucleotides not matched to a gene: 6. Germline V gene data show CDR1 as SGHTA and CDR2 as FQGNSA. The CDR3 sequence is 16 residues long. This CDR3 reads CASSFRLAGGTDTQYF. The DNA of the CDR3 is TGTGCCAGCAGTTTTCGACTAGCGGGAGGAACAGATACGCAGTATTTT.

This clonotype occurred a few times. The chain has TRBV6-1 and TRBJ1-2, with 7 bases that match TRBD1. Per the germline V gene, CDR1 is MNHNS and CDR2 is SASEGT. CDR3 length: 16 residues. Here the CDR3 DNA reads TGTGCTTCTCTGAGTTTTGGGGGGGACAGTCCCCGGGGCTACACCTTC. Its protein is CASLSFGGDSPRGYTF.

The chain links TRBV20-1 to TRBJ2-3, with TRBD2 matching over 10 bases. The CDR3 length is 14 residues. Germline V gene sequence: CDR1 DFQATT, CDR2 SNEGSKA (reference sequence). The J segment lost 4 bases and the V segment lost 5 bases, leaving 6 bases of the junction unmatched. The CDR3: CSAPTSGNPDTQYF. The CDR3, as DNA: TGCAGTGCTCCCACTAGCGGGAACCCAGATACGCAGTATTTT.

This clonotype was counted once. This rearrangement joins TRBV7-2 to TRBJ1-6; 7 bases are a match to TRBD1. Germline CDR1 SGHTA, CDR2 FQGNSA. The CDR3 is 15 amino acids. V lost 1 base, J lost 7 bases, and 4 bases stayed unmatched. CDR3 protein: CASSLVLGQNSPLHF. Here the CDR3 DNA reads TGTGCCAGCAGCTTAGTACTGGGACAGAATTCACCCCTCCACTTT. Full variable domain (outside the CDR3, taken from reference TRBV7-2 and TRBJ1-6): GAGVSQSPSNKVTEKGKDVELRCDPISGHTALYWYRQSLGQGLEFLIYFQGNSAPDKSGLPSDRFSAERTGGSVSTLTIQRTQQEDSAVYLCASSLVLGQNSPLHFGNGTRLTVT.

The chain uses TRBV7-9 and TRBJ2-1; 7 nucleotides match TRBD1. Trimming removed 7 bases from V and 6 bases from J; junction bases left unmatched: 9. The CDR3 spans 14 residues. The germline V gene has CDR1 SEHNR and CDR2 FQNEAQ (reference sequence). CDR3: CASIKQGTVNEQFF. CDR3 bases: TGTGCCAGCATAAAACAGGGGACGGTCAATGAGCAGTTCTTC.

This chain joins TRBV5-4 and TRBJ2-5; unclear D gene. The CDR3 extends over 15 amino acids. In germline, CDR1 is SGHNT, CDR2 YYREEE (reference sequence). Trimming shortened V by 0 bases and J by 2 bases, and 11 bases separated the two germline ends. The CDR3 DNA reads TGTGCCAGCAGCTTGGGGGTGGGATCACAAGAGACCCAGTACTTC. It specifies CASSLGVGSQETQYF.

The rearrangement uses TRBV12-3 or TRBV12-4 and TRBJ2-3; D not certain. This CDR3 has 15 residues. V gave up 7 bases and J gave up 2 bases, with 16 bases separating them. The CDR3 sequence is CASNPLGWATDTQYF. The CDR3 DNA follows: TGTGCCAGCAACCCACTGGGTTGGGCCACAGATACGCAGTATTTT.

This chain uses TRBV27 with TRBJ2-4; TRBD2 matches 9 bases. The CDR3 is made up of 17 amino acids. V was clipped by 2 bases and J by 1 base; unmatched bases: 6. Per the germline V gene, CDR1 is MNHEY and CDR2 is SMNVEV (reference sequence). CDR3 nucleotides: TGTGCCAGCAGTTTAACATGGCGGGAGGGGGCCAAAAACATTCAGTACTTC. As protein: CASSLTWREGAKNIQYF.

The rearrangement joins TRBV7-9 to TRBJ2-4; weak D call: TRBD2 (5 bases). CDR1 and CDR2 from the germline V gene are SEHNR and FQNEAQ (reference sequence). The CDR3 sequence is 13 residues long. Trimming removed 6 bases at V and 6 bases at J, with 12 bases between. CDR3 region: CASSIGLVNIQYF. CDR3 nucleotide sequence: TGTGCCAGCAGTATTGGACTCGTAAACATTCAGTACTTC. Combining the CDR3 with reference TRBV7-9 and TRBJ2-4 gives the whole variable domain DTGVSQNPRHKITKRGQNVTFRCDPISEHNRLYWYRQTLGQGPEFLTYFQNEAQLEKSRLLSDRFSAERPKGSFSTLEIQRTEQGDSAMYLCASSIGLVNIQYFGAGTRLSVL.

The V call is TRBV27, the J call TRBJ2-3; D remains ambiguous. Germline-derived CDR1 and CDR2 are MNHEY and SMNVEV (reference sequence). This CDR3 contains 15 residues. The V end was cut by 4 bases, the J end by 2 bases, with 13 bases between. In nucleotides, the CDR3 is TGTGCCAGCAGTTCCTCCTGGTCCTTCACAGATACGCAGTATTTT. Translation: CASSSSWSFTDTQYF.

This clonotype was observed a handful of times. This chain connects TRBV19 to TRBJ1-2; D uncertain. CDR1 is LNHDA and CDR2 is SQIVND in the germline V gene (reference sequence). There are 15 residues in the CDR3. V lost 1 base to trimming and J lost 2 bases, with 11 bases between them. CDR3 sequence reads: CASSIVGGINYGYTF. CDR3 nucleotides: TGTGCCAGTAGTATAGTCGGCGGGATAAACTATGGCTACACCTTC.

The gene calls are TRBV19 and TRBJ1-1; D gene uncertain. Germline V gives CDR1 LNHDA, CDR2 SQIVND (reference sequence). V was trimmed by 3 bases and J by 2 bases, leaving 13 bases between them. This CDR3 has 15 amino acids. The CDR3 DNA sequence: TGTGCCAGTAGTATGGCGGGAATCAAAAACACTGAAGCTTTCTTT. This encodes CASSMAGIKNTEAFF.

CDR3 sequence reads: CASSEFMVSNQPQHF. The CDR3 DNA reads as TGTGCCAGCAGTGAATTTATGGTTAGCAATCAGCCCCAGCATTTT. This chain uses TRBV6-1 with TRBJ1-5, with D uncertain. Trimming stripped 2 bases from V and 0 bases from J, with 8 bases between. CDR3 length: 15 amino acids. From germline, CDR1 is MNHNS and CDR2 SASEGT.

The chain recombines TRBV30 with TRBJ1-5; 7 nucleotides match TRBD1. The germline V gene encodes CDR1 GTSNPN and CDR2 SVGIG (reference sequence). The CDR3 runs to 17 residues. V lost 0 bases and J lost 0; bases outside the gene matches: 8. The CDR3 sequence: CAWSVSHRGLSNQPQHF. The CDR3 nucleotides read TGTGCCTGGAGTGTATCCCACAGGGGTCTTAGCAATCAGCCCCAGCATTTT.

This rearrangement joins TRBV11-2 to TRBJ2-5, with TRBD2 matching 9 bases. The CDR3 has 15 residues. V shed 5 bases, J shed 4 bases, and the junction held 8 bases outside the gene matches. Germline assignment: CDR1 SGHAT and CDR2 FQNNGV. This chain's CDR3 is CASSETSGGGETQYF. In nucleotides, the CDR3 is TGTGCCAGCAGCGAGACTAGCGGAGGGGGAGAGACCCAGTACTTC.